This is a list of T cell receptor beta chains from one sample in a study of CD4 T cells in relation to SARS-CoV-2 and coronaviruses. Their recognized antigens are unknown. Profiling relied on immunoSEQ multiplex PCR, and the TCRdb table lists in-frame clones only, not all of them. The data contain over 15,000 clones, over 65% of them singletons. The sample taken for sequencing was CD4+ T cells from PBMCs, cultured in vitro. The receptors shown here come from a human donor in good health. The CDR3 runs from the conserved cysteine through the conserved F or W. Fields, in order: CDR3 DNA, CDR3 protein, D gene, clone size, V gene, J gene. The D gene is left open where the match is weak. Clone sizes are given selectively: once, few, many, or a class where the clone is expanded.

CDR3 DNA: TGTGCCAGCAACCGGCCGGGGACAGGCTCCTACGAGCAGTACTTC; CDR3 protein: CASNRPGTGSYEQYF; D gene: TRBD1; clone size: NA; V gene: TRBV28; J gene: TRBJ2-7
CDR3 DNA: TGTGCCAGTACTGGCCCGGGCGGGGACCGCTACGAGCAGTACTTC; CDR3 protein: CASTGPGGDRYEQYF; D gene: NA; clone size: few; V gene: TRBV19; J gene: TRBJ2-7
CDR3 DNA: TGTGCCAGCAGTCCCAACCAATGGGGGACAGGGAACTACGAGCAGTACTTC; CDR3 protein: CASSPNQWGTGNYEQYF; D gene: TRBD1; clone size: NA; V gene: TRBV27; J gene: TRBJ2-7
CDR3 DNA: TGTGCCACTGGAGGGGCCACCGGGGAGCTGTTTTTT; CDR3 protein: CATGGATGELFF; D gene: NA; clone size: NA; V gene: TRBV24-1; J gene: TRBJ2-2
CDR3 DNA: TGTGCCAGCTCACTCGGACTAGGCTCCTACAATGAGCAGTTCTTC; CDR3 protein: CASSLGLGSYNEQFF; D gene: TRBD2; clone size: NA; V gene: TRBV18; J gene: TRBJ2-1
CDR3 DNA: TGTGCCAGTAGTATATCGAGGGACTCATGGGGCGAGCAGTTCTTC; CDR3 protein: CASSISRDSWGEQFF; D gene: NA; clone size: NA; V gene: TRBV19; J gene: TRBJ2-1
CDR3 DNA: TGCGCCAGCATATCAGGACAGGGGCACACCGGGGAGCTGTTTTTT; CDR3 protein: CASISGQGHTGELFF; D gene: TRBD1; clone size: NA; V gene: TRBV5-1; J gene: TRBJ2-2
CDR3 DNA: TGCGCCAGCAGCACGGACATTTCCTACGAGCAGTACTTC; CDR3 protein: CASSTDISYEQYF; D gene: NA; clone size: few; V gene: TRBV5-1; J gene: TRBJ2-7
CDR3 DNA: TGTGCCAGCTCACCACTCCCTGTGAGGGGGAACACCGGGGAGCTGTTTTTT; CDR3 protein: CASSPLPVRGNTGELFF; D gene: NA; clone size: NA; V gene: TRBV18; J gene: TRBJ2-2
CDR3 DNA: TGTGCCAGCAGCACGGACAGGGGGCTAGGCGAGCAGTACTTC; CDR3 protein: CASSTDRGLGEQYF; D gene: TRBD1; clone size: NA; V gene: TRBV13; J gene: TRBJ2-7
CDR3 DNA: TGTGCCAGCAGCTACCGGACAGGAAACACCGGGGAGCTGTTTTTT; CDR3 protein: CASSYRTGNTGELFF; D gene: TRBD1; clone size: few; V gene: TRBV11-3; J gene: TRBJ2-2
CDR3 DNA: TGCGCCAGCAGCCAAGGGACGTACTATGGCTACACCTTC; CDR3 protein: CASSQGTYYGYTF; D gene: NA; clone size: NA; V gene: TRBV4-1; J gene: TRBJ1-2
CDR3 DNA: TGTGCCAGCAGCCAAGGGGGGACTAGCGGACAAGAGACCCAGTACTTC; CDR3 protein: CASSQGGTSGQETQYF; D gene: TRBD2; clone size: NA; V gene: TRBV3-1/TRBV3-2; J gene: TRBJ2-5
CDR3 DNA: TGTGCCAGCACGGGCGGTTACTACGAGCAGTACTTC; CDR3 protein: CASTGGYYEQYF; D gene: NA; clone size: NA; V gene: TRBV28; J gene: TRBJ2-7
CDR3 DNA: TGTGCCAGCAGCCCCACCGAGGGGGGCTTCACTGAAGCTTTCTTT; CDR3 protein: CASSPTEGGFTEAFF; D gene: NA; clone size: NA; V gene: TRBV9; J gene: TRBJ1-1
CDR3 DNA: TGTGCCATCAGTGAGTCAACCCCCGGGACTAGCGGATACAATGAGCAGTTCTTC; CDR3 protein: CAISESTPGTSGYNEQFF; D gene: TRBD2; clone size: NA; V gene: TRBV10-3; J gene: TRBJ2-1
CDR3 DNA: TGCAGTGCTAGTTCGGGGGATGGAACAGATACGCAGTATTTT; CDR3 protein: CSASSGDGTDTQYF; D gene: NA; clone size: NA; V gene: TRBV20-1; J gene: TRBJ2-3
CDR3 DNA: TGTGCCAGCAGCCAAGAAGGGAGCTCTGGGGCCAACGTCCTGACTTTC; CDR3 protein: CASSQEGSSGANVLTF; D gene: NA; clone size: NA; V gene: TRBV3-1/TRBV3-2; J gene: TRBJ2-6
CDR3 DNA: TGTGCCTGGAGCAAACAGGGAATCACTGAAGCTTTCTTT; CDR3 protein: CAWSKQGITEAFF; D gene: NA; clone size: NA; V gene: TRBV30; J gene: TRBJ1-1
CDR3 DNA: TGTGCCAGCAGTGAATGGACTGAAGCTTTCTTT; CDR3 protein: CASSEWTEAFF; D gene: NA; clone size: few; V gene: TRBV2; J gene: TRBJ1-1
CDR3 DNA: TGTGCCAGCAGCCAAGATCTCCCGGGCCAGGGGTTAAGTGAAAAACTGTTTTTT; CDR3 protein: CASSQDLPGQGLSEKLFF; D gene: NA; clone size: NA; V gene: TRBV4-2; J gene: TRBJ1-4
CDR3 DNA: TGTGCCAGCAAGACCTTGGATGCCTATGGCTACACCTTC; CDR3 protein: CASKTLDAYGYTF; D gene: NA; clone size: NA; V gene: TRBV6-5; J gene: TRBJ1-2
CDR3 DNA: TGTGCCAGTAGTAAGTTAGACACCGGGAACTACGAGCAGTACTTC; CDR3 protein: CASSKLDTGNYEQYF; D gene: NA; clone size: NA; V gene: TRBV19; J gene: TRBJ2-7
CDR3 DNA: TGTGCCAGCAGCCAGGTTACAGGGGGCCAATCACCCCTCCACTTT; CDR3 protein: CASSQVTGGQSPLHF; D gene: TRBD1; clone size: NA; V gene: TRBV14; J gene: TRBJ1-6
CDR3 DNA: TGTGCCAGCAGTGTATCAGGGGCGCGGGAGACCCAGTACTTC; CDR3 protein: CASSVSGARETQYF; D gene: NA; clone size: NA; V gene: TRBV9; J gene: TRBJ2-5
CDR3 DNA: TGTGCCAGCAGCCCATACACAGGGCAGAACACTGAAGCTTTCTTT; CDR3 protein: CASSPYTGQNTEAFF; D gene: NA; clone size: NA; V gene: TRBV11-2; J gene: TRBJ1-1
CDR3 DNA: TGTGCCAGCAGTGAACAGGCGGGTGAGCAGTTCTTC; CDR3 protein: CASSEQAGEQFF; D gene: NA; clone size: NA; V gene: TRBV2; J gene: TRBJ2-1
CDR3 DNA: TGTGCCAGCAGCTTTCAGCGGGAATCGTACAATGAGCAGTTCTTC; CDR3 protein: CASSFQRESYNEQFF; D gene: TRBD2; clone size: NA; V gene: TRBV7-2; J gene: TRBJ2-1
CDR3 DNA: TGTGCCAGCAGCTTAGTAAAAAGGAGCCCGGGGTCCTACAATGAGCAGTTCTTC; CDR3 protein: CASSLVKRSPGSYNEQFF; D gene: NA; clone size: NA; V gene: TRBV11-2; J gene: TRBJ2-1
CDR3 DNA: TGTGCCTGGAGTGGGGGGATCCTCTCCTATAATTCACCCCTCCACTTT; CDR3 protein: CAWSGGILSYNSPLHF; D gene: NA; clone size: NA; V gene: TRBV30; J gene: TRBJ1-6
CDR3 DNA: TGTGCCAGCAGCTTGGCAGGGACTAATGAAAAACTGTTTTTT; CDR3 protein: CASSLAGTNEKLFF; D gene: NA; clone size: NA; V gene: TRBV11-2; J gene: TRBJ1-4
CDR3 DNA: TGTGCCAGCAGCTTGAGATTGGCAGGGAGCACAGATACGCAGTATTTT; CDR3 protein: CASSLRLAGSTDTQYF; D gene: NA; clone size: NA; V gene: TRBV5-4; J gene: TRBJ2-3
CDR3 DNA: TGTGCCAGCAGTTTAACGGGGAACACTGAAGCTTTCTTT; CDR3 protein: CASSLTGNTEAFF; D gene: NA; clone size: NA; V gene: TRBV12-3/TRBV12-4; J gene: TRBJ1-1
CDR3 DNA: TGTGCCAGCAGGGGCGTCCGGAGTGAGCAGTTCTTC; CDR3 protein: CASRGVRSEQFF; D gene: NA; clone size: NA; V gene: TRBV12-3/TRBV12-4; J gene: TRBJ2-1
CDR3 DNA: TGCGCCAGCAGCTTGGCAGGTACGATGAACACTGAAGCTTTCTTT; CDR3 protein: CASSLAGTMNTEAFF; D gene: NA; clone size: few; V gene: TRBV5-1; J gene: TRBJ1-1
CDR3 DNA: TGTGCCACCAGTGATTCCGGGACAGGGGTCTATGGCTACACCTTC; CDR3 protein: CATSDSGTGVYGYTF; D gene: TRBD1; clone size: NA; V gene: TRBV24-1; J gene: TRBJ1-2
CDR3 DNA: TGTGCCAGCAGCTTAGTACCAGCGGGAGAAGAGACCCAGTACTTC; CDR3 protein: CASSLVPAGEETQYF; D gene: TRBD2; clone size: once; V gene: TRBV7-9; J gene: TRBJ2-5
CDR3 DNA: TGTGCCAGTAGCCGCGGGACTAGCAGTAATGAGCAGTTCTTC; CDR3 protein: CASSRGTSSNEQFF; D gene: TRBD2; clone size: NA; V gene: TRBV19; J gene: TRBJ2-1
CDR3 DNA: TGTGCCAGCAGCGTGAACTACGAGCAGTACTTC; CDR3 protein: CASSVNYEQYF; D gene: NA; clone size: NA; V gene: TRBV11-2; J gene: TRBJ2-7
CDR3 DNA: TGCGCCAGCAGCCAAGTGGGACCAGAGGGCCAGCCCCAGCATTTT; CDR3 protein: CASSQVGPEGQPQHF; D gene: NA; clone size: NA; V gene: TRBV4-1; J gene: TRBJ1-5
CDR3 DNA: TGTGCCAGCAGAACCGGGACTAGCGGGAGGAGTAATGAGCAGTTCTTC; CDR3 protein: CASRTGTSGRSNEQFF; D gene: TRBD2; clone size: NA; V gene: TRBV11-2; J gene: TRBJ2-1
CDR3 DNA: TGTGCCAGCAGCCAGCACAGGGCGGGCAATGAGCAGTTCTTC; CDR3 protein: CASSQHRAGNEQFF; D gene: NA; clone size: NA; V gene: TRBV3-1/TRBV3-2; J gene: TRBJ2-1
CDR3 DNA: TGTGCCAGCAGCTTAACCGGGCTAGCGCCCTACAATGAGCAGTTCTTC; CDR3 protein: CASSLTGLAPYNEQFF; D gene: NA; clone size: few; V gene: TRBV11-2; J gene: TRBJ2-1
CDR3 DNA: TGTGCCAGCAGTGAACTGCAGGGGATTGAAGCTTTCTTT; CDR3 protein: CASSELQGIEAFF; D gene: NA; clone size: NA; V gene: TRBV2; J gene: TRBJ1-1
CDR3 DNA: TGTGCCAGCAACGACAGGGGTCGGTCAGAGGAGACCCAGTACTTC; CDR3 protein: CASNDRGRSEETQYF; D gene: TRBD1; clone size: NA; V gene: TRBV7-2; J gene: TRBJ2-5
CDR3 DNA: TGTGCCAGCATTAGACAAGGGATGGGCAATAATTCACCCCTCCACTTT; CDR3 protein: CASIRQGMGNNSPLHF; D gene: NA; clone size: NA; V gene: TRBV28; J gene: TRBJ1-6
CDR3 DNA: TGTGCCAGCAGAGGGCGGACAGGGGGGGCCTATGGGCAGTACTTC; CDR3 protein: CASRGRTGGAYGQYF; D gene: TRBD1; clone size: few; V gene: TRBV6-6; J gene: TRBJ2-7
CDR3 DNA: TGTGCCAGTAGTTCCGTCGTTTGGGGGACAGGGAATCCCTACGAGCAGTACTTC; CDR3 protein: CASSSVVWGTGNPYEQYF; D gene: TRBD1; clone size: NA; V gene: TRBV19; J gene: TRBJ2-7
CDR3 DNA: TGTGCCAGCAGTGAAAGCTGGGAGAACCAGCCCCAGCATTTT; CDR3 protein: CASSESWENQPQHF; D gene: NA; clone size: NA; V gene: TRBV2; J gene: TRBJ1-5
CDR3 DNA: TGCGCCAGCAGCCAAGGTGGGCAGGGTGAACAGCCCCAGCATTTT; CDR3 protein: CASSQGGQGEQPQHF; D gene: NA; clone size: NA; V gene: TRBV4-1; J gene: TRBJ1-5
CDR3 DNA: TGCGCCAGCATCAGGGACGCCTATGGCTACACCTTC; CDR3 protein: CASIRDAYGYTF; D gene: NA; clone size: NA; V gene: TRBV10-2; J gene: TRBJ1-2
CDR3 DNA: TGTGCCAGCAGCTCGCTAACGGGAGGCAATGAGCAGTTCTTC; CDR3 protein: CASSSLTGGNEQFF; D gene: TRBD2; clone size: NA; V gene: TRBV7-8; J gene: TRBJ2-1
CDR3 DNA: TGTGCCAGCAGGAGTGGGACTAGCGGGGCGAACACCGGGGAGCTGTTTTTT; CDR3 protein: CASRSGTSGANTGELFF; D gene: TRBD2; clone size: once; V gene: TRBV5-4; J gene: TRBJ2-2
CDR3 DNA: TGTGCCAGTAGTACCGGACAGGGTCGTAGGCAGCCCCAGCATTTT; CDR3 protein: CASSTGQGRRQPQHF; D gene: TRBD1; clone size: NA; V gene: TRBV19; J gene: TRBJ1-5
CDR3 DNA: TGTGCCAGCGACACAACTTACAATGAGCAGTTCTTC; CDR3 protein: CASDTTYNEQFF; D gene: NA; clone size: NA; V gene: TRBV21-1; J gene: TRBJ2-1
CDR3 DNA: TGTGCCAGCAGCCAGGAAACGGACTTCACACATGAGCAGTTCTTC; CDR3 protein: CASSQETDFTHEQFF; D gene: NA; clone size: NA; V gene: TRBV3-1/TRBV3-2; J gene: TRBJ2-1
CDR3 DNA: TGTGCTAGCGGTCGAACAGGGGTGAATCAGCCCCAGCATTTT; CDR3 protein: CASGRTGVNQPQHF; D gene: TRBD1; clone size: NA; V gene: TRBV6-5; J gene: TRBJ1-5
CDR3 DNA: TGCGCCAGCAGCCCGTCGACTCTGGCTAACTATGGCTACACCTTC; CDR3 protein: CASSPSTLANYGYTF; D gene: NA; clone size: NA; V gene: TRBV5-1; J gene: TRBJ1-2
CDR3 DNA: TGTGCCAGCAGCGTAGGTCCGGGTACCGGGGAGCTGTTTTTT; CDR3 protein: CASSVGPGTGELFF; D gene: NA; clone size: NA; V gene: TRBV9; J gene: TRBJ2-2